The sequence of this T cell receptor (beta chain) was determined in a study of blood T cell repertoires in COVID-19. As for the study in general: Acute-phase and convalescent COVID-19 samples originated in the United States, Italy and Spain.

Germline trimming cut 4 bases from V and 3 bases from J; bases unmatched to any gene: 5. The CDR3 spans 15 residues. CDR1 is MRHNA and CDR2 is SNTAGT in the germline V gene. Generated by immunoSEQ multiplex PCR, the TCRdb table keeps only in-frame clones and is missing some. Of about 370,000 clones in the sample, 80% to 90% were seen once. The chain employs TRBV6-4 and TRBJ2-2; 7 nucleotides line up with TRBD1. The sequence was obtained from a man between 18 and 29 years old who had recovered from COVID-19. The sample comprised PBMCs or T cells enriched from blood (not recorded which). The CDR3 nucleotides read TGTGCCAGCAGTGGGGCAGGGGGATACACCGGGGAGCTGTTTTTT. It yields the protein CASSGAGGYTGELFF.